Below, 7 T cell receptor beta chains from the same sample are listed, as sequenced in a study of early T cells in non-severe SARS-CoV-2 infection. TCRdb passed the 5' RACE reads through MiXCR, listing each CDR3 protein once. The sample consists of 70,000 to 90,000 distinct CDR3 sequences, approximately 12% of them appearing once. Sequencing input: whole blood. These receptors were collected from an adult who was a healthcare worker with PCR-confirmed SARS-CoV-2 infection or an uninfected control (not recorded which).

This clonotype showed up many times. This chain links TRBV12-3 or TRBV12-4 with TRBJ2-7; TRBD2 matches at 7 bases. This CDR3 comprises 16 residues. Trimming took 6 bases from V and 1 from J; bases not matched to a gene: 12. CDR3 sequence (DNA): TGTGCCAGCAGCCCTCCAAGCGGGACGGGGTCCTACGAGCAGTACTTC. Translated: CASSPPSGTGSYEQYF.

This clonotype was observed a few times. The chain uses TRBV14 and TRBJ1-4; D gene ambiguous. V shed 4 bases and J shed 3 bases, with 18 bases lying between them. The CDR3 loop spans 17 amino acids. Per the germline V gene, CDR1 is SGHDN and CDR2 is FVKESK. CDR3 bases: TGTGCCAGCAGCCCCCCGGGCAGGCGGTCGCCTAATGAAAAACTGTTTTTT. This gives the protein CASSPPGRRSPNEKLFF.

The chain uses TRBV5-5 and TRBJ1-2; no clear D gene. CDR3 length: 14 residues. Germline V gives CDR1 SGHKS, CDR2 YYEKEE (reference sequence). Trimming removed 0 bases from V and 3 bases from J, with 9 bases in between. In DNA form, the CDR3 reads TGTGCCAGCAGCTTGGGGCGAGCCGACTATGGCTACACCTTC. Encoded protein: CASSLGRADYGYTF.

This clonotype was counted many times. The chain employs TRBV29-1 and TRBJ2-5; weak D call: TRBD1 (7 bases). The CDR3 is 13 amino acids. V lost 7 bases, J lost 4 bases, and 16 bases lay in between. Germline V gene data show CDR1 as SQVTM and CDR2 as ANQGSEA. The CDR3 DNA sequence: TGCAGCGGAGGGGGCAACGGGGGAGAGACCCAGTACTTC. Its translation is CSGGGNGGETQYF.

This chain joins TRBV27 and TRBJ2-4; D is ambiguous. Germline V gene data show CDR1 as MNHEY and CDR2 as SMNVEV (reference sequence). V shed 9 bases and J shed 2 bases, with 17 bases lying between them. The CDR3 sequence is 15 residues long. The DNA of the CDR3 is TGTGCCAGTAGATCCCCCATCGGGCCCAAAAACATTCAGTACTTC. It is translated as CASRSPIGPKNIQYF.

This clonotype came up many times. The chain links TRBV4-1 to TRBJ1-1; 7 positions match TRBD1. The junction had 16 bases not matched to a gene; V was cut back by 4 bases and J by 5 bases. The length of the CDR3 is 17 residues. CDR1 and CDR2 from the germline V gene are MGHRA and YSYEKL. CDR3 coding DNA: TGCGCCAGCAGCCGAGGGGGCGCTTTAGGGGTACATACTGAAGCTTTCTTT. This gives the protein CASSRGGALGVHTEAFF.

The chain joins TRBV5-4 to TRBJ2-3, with D possibly being TRBD2 (5 bases). The CDR3 contains 16 residues. V dropped 3 bases and J dropped 0 bases, with 14 bases sitting between them. Germline-derived CDR1 and CDR2 are SGHNT and YYREEE (reference sequence). In DNA, the CDR3 is TGTGCCAGCAGCTCCGGGGTCCCGACTAGCACAGATACGCAGTATTTT. Residues: CASSSGVPTSTDTQYF.